This is a list of T cell receptor beta chains from one sample in a study of regulatory T cells in long-lasting Graves disease. Each CDR3 protein gets one entry after TCRdb re-called the multiplex PCR reads with MiXCR. The top ten clones hold around an eighth of a sample with 400,000 to 500,000 distinct CDR3 sequences, approximately 22% of them seen once. The material was peripheral blood mononuclear cells (PBMCs), obtained when the disease was refractory, from a patient treated with antithyroid drugs. The receptors here all came from a female donor with Graves disease. Both conserved end residues are trimmed from each CDR3. Each record gives: V gene, D gene, CDR3 protein. A D gene is named only where the DNA matches it firmly.

>TRBV27|.
ASSPRGRVRNTEAF
>TRBV15|TRBD1
ATSREQGSYEQY
>TRBV7-9|.
ASSLYPGPVTGELF
>TRBV15|TRBD1
VTSREHRGNSPLH
>TRBV4-1|.
ASSHLGNEQF
>TRBV7-8|TRBD2
ASSLGLAGKMNTGELF
>TRBV28|.
ASSRGPPNTQY
>TRBV7-8|.
ASSLERGQAKNIQY
>TRBV7-2|TRBD2
ASSLKGLAGGAFEQF
>TRBV4-2|TRBD2
ASSQVPASGDGETQY
>TRBV19|.
ASNQVAENTEAF
>TRBV6-8|.
ASTPYEQY
>TRBV7-8|.
ASSARVGGELF
>TRBV28|.
ASNLASTNEKLF
>TRBV5-4|.
ASSLPEQETQY
>TRBV25-1|TRBD2
ASSPRPGLAGDPQETQY
>TRBV7-2|.
ASSPGRASYEQY
>TRBV27|.
ASSRVNGGYT
>TRBV2|.
ASRDSSYEQY
>TRBV18|.
ASHASGDEQY
>TRBV5-4|.
ASSPSSGVDTQY
>TRBV7-2|.
ASRSRHSGNTIY
>TRBV20-1|TRBD1
SVSRGSPGKDGYT
>TRBV11-1|.
ASTGAEETQY
>TRBV6-1|TRBD2
AGSLAGGFSYEQY
>TRBV24-1|.
ATSERTPTTNEKLF
>TRBV10-2|.
ASSESGLNTIY
>TRBV5-1|TRBD2
ASSFGGSGSQETQY
>TRBV15|.
ATSRDRSGSTAQH
>TRBV2|TRBD2
ASSDREAGWETQY
>TRBV5-4|.
ATSFSHGHYEQY
>TRBV2|TRBD1
ASSLAYGTGGYEQY
>TRBV10-3|TRBD1
ATQGQGIYEQY
>TRBV11-2|.
ASSSTAGMGEEQY
>TRBV20-1|.
SAAWTTGELF
>TRBV4-1|.
ASSLLSGVVVETQY
>TRBV6-5|.
ASSYSGGGQPQH
>TRBV7-9|TRBD1
ASSSDGTASGGYT
>TRBV5-1|TRBD1
ASIPFDTPPGQGNQPQH
>TRBV7-2|.
ASSPRGAPDEAF
>TRBV6-1|TRBD2
ATKVLASGIYEQY
>TRBV24-1|.
ATSDLQGYEQY
>TRBV30|.
AWSVSWGSNQPQH
>TRBV20-1|TRBD2
SARDAGGYNEQF
>TRBV6-1|.
ASSTFPGGEQY
>TRBV28|.
ASSLGSWALSSSYEQY